The 3 T cell receptor beta chains given below trace back to one sample, sequenced in a study of cytomegalovirus exposure and HLA in healthy donors. The PCR had 60 Vbeta and 13 Jbeta primers. Libraries were prepared by immunoSEQ multiplex PCR; TCRdb keeps only in-frame clonotypes and omits some of them. This table holds about 94,000 clones, more than 70% found once. The sample consisted of PBMCs. These receptor sequences come from a woman aged 40 to 55 in good health and CMV-seronegative.

The chain links TRBV2 to TRBJ1-1; 8 nucleotides align to TRBD1. Trimming cost V 11 bases and J 2 bases; bases outside gene matches: 1. Germline lookup yields CDR1 SNHLY and CDR2 FYNNEI. The CDR3 runs to 11 residues. The CDR3 bases are TGTGCCGGACAGGGTAACACTGAAGCTTTCTTT. Its protein is CAGQGNTEAFF.

The chain recombines TRBV4-3 with TRBJ1-2; 10 bases are a match to TRBD1. This CDR3 is built from 15 residues. The trim removed 3 bases at V and 6 bases at J, leaving 7 bases unmatched. The germline CDR1 and CDR2 sequences are LGHNA and YSLEER. CDR3 residues: CASSQGHGTGDGYTF. Here the CDR3 DNA reads TGCGCCAGCAGCCAGGGGCACGGGACAGGGGATGGCTACACCTTC.

Notes on this clone: This sample also contains other DNA sequences that code for the same CDR3. V gene TRBV7-3 combines with J gene TRBJ1-1; 8 positions agree with TRBD1. The CDR3 contains 13 residues. CDR1 is SGHTA and CDR2 is FQGTGA in the germline V gene. With V trimmed by 4 bases and J by 5 bases, 3 bases remained unmatched. The CDR3 coding sequence is TGTGCCAGCAGCTACCACAGGGGGACTGAAGCTTTCTTT. Its protein is CASSYHRGTEAFF.